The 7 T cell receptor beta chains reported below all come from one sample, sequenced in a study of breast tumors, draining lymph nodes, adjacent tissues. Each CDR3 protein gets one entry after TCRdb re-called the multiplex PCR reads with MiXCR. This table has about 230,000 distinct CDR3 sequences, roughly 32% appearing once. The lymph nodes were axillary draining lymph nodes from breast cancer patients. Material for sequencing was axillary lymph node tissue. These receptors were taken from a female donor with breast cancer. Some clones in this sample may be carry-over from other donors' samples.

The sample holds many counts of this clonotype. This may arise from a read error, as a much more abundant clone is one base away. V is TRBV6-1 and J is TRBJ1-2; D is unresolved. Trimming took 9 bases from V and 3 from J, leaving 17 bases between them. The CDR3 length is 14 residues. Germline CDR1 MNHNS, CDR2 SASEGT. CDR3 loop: CASTPVGFHYGYTF. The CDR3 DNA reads TGTGCCAGTACTCCTGTGGGGTTTCACTATGGCTACACCTTC.

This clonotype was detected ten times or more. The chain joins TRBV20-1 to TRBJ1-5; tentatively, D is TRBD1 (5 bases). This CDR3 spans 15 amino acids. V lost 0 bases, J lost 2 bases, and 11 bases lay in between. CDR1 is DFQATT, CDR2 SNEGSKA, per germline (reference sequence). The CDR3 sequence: CSARDGRAGNQPQHF. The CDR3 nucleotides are TGCAGTGCTAGAGATGGCAGGGCGGGCAATCAGCCCCAGCATTTT.

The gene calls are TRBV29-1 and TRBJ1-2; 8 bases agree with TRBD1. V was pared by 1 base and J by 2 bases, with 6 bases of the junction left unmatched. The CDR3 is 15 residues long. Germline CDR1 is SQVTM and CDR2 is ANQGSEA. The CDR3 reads CSVEGGRGRNYGYTF. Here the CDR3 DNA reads TGCAGCGTTGAAGGGGGCAGGGGGCGGAACTATGGCTACACCTTC.

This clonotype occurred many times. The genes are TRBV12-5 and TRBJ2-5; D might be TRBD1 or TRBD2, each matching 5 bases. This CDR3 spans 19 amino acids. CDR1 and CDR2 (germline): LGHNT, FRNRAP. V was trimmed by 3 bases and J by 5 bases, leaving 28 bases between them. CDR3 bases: TGTGCTAGTGGTTTCGCCGGATCCGGGACCTATAACGGCGAGGAGACCCAGTACTTC. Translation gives CASGFAGSGTYNGEETQYF.

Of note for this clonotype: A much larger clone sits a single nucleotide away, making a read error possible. Written as DNA, the CDR3 is TGTGCCAGCAGCCCAAGGGACAGTGACACCGGGGAGCTGTTTTTT. Amino acids: CASSPRDSDTGELFF. This chain links TRBV9 with TRBJ2-2; 7 positions match TRBD1. The CDR3 length is 15 residues. V trimming: 4 bases; J trimming: 3 bases; junction bases outside the gene matches: 6. CDR1 and CDR2 from the germline V gene are SGDLS and YYNGEE.

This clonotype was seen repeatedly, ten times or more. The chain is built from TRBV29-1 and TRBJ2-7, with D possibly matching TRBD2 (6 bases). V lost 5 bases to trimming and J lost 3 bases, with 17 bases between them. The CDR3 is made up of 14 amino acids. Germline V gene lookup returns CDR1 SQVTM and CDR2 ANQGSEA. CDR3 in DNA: TGCAGCGTTTTACCCCTCGGGACTCTCTACGAGCAGTACTTC. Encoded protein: CSVLPLGTLYEQYF.

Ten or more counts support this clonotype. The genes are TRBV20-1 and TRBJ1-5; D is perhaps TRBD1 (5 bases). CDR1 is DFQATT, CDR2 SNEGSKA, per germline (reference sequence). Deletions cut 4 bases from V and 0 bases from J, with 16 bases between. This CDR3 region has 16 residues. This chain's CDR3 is CSATGGGGRSNQPQHF. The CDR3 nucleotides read TGCAGTGCTACTGGCGGTGGGGGTCGTAGCAATCAGCCCCAGCATTTT.